One sample yielded the 17 T cell receptor beta chains listed below, sequenced in a study of identifying expanded T cells in peripheral blood. Assay: immunoSEQ multiplex PCR; the TCRdb copy retains only in-frame clones and omits some. The table lists tens of thousands of clones, 88% of them singletons. Sequenced sample: blood. These receptors came from a person aged 18 to 75 in good health.

The chain combines TRBV30 with TRBJ1-1; D gene ambiguous. The V end lost 2 bases, the J end lost 5 bases, and 9 bases lay between the germline ends. Germline loops: CDR1 GTSNPN, CDR2 SVGIG (reference sequence). The CDR3 spans 12 residues. In DNA, the CDR3 is TGTGCCTGGAGTAGCTGGAGGACTGAAGCTTTCTTT. Protein product: CAWSSWRTEAFF.

The V and J genes are TRBV19 and TRBJ2-7; tentatively, D is TRBD1 (6 bases). Trimming shortened V by 5 bases and J by 7 bases, and 15 bases separated the two germline ends. The CDR3 loop spans 13 amino acids. Germline CDR1 is LNHDA and CDR2 is SQIVND (reference sequence). This CDR3 reads CASSLIRGREQYF. The CDR3 bases are TGTGCCAGTAGTTTAATCAGGGGTCGGGAGCAGTACTTC.

The J gene is TRBJ2-7, the V gene TRBV30, with 8 positions matching TRBD1. V lost 3 bases to trimming and J lost 0 bases; unmatched junction nucleotides: 4. The CDR3 is made up of 14 amino acids. The germline V gene encodes CDR1 GTSNPN and CDR2 SVGIG (reference sequence). The CDR3 coding sequence is TGTGCCTGGAGGAGGACAGGGAGCTCCTACGAGCAGTACTTC. It specifies CAWRRTGSSYEQYF.

This chain joins TRBV6-6 and TRBJ1-3, with unresolved D. This CDR3 region has 13 residues. The V gene lost 6 bases and the J gene lost 0 bases, with 6 bases spanning the gap. Looked up from germline, CDR1 is MNHNY and CDR2 is SVGAGI (reference sequence). DNA of the CDR3: TGTGCCAGCAGAGAGAGCTCTGGAAACACCATATATTTT. It codes for CASRESSGNTIYF.

V gene TRBV9 combines with J gene TRBJ2-3, with 10 bases aligning to TRBD2. Germline CDR1 reads SGDLS; CDR2 reads YYNGEE. The CDR3 consists of 19 residues. V gave up 0 bases and J gave up 4 bases; unmatched junction bases: 14. CDR3 sequence reads: CASSVEALSSGGEADTQYF. CDR3 DNA: TGTGCCAGCAGCGTAGAGGCGCTCTCTAGCGGGGGTGAGGCAGATACGCAGTATTTT.

V gene TRBV20-1 combines with J gene TRBJ1-2; a possible D gene is TRBD1 (6 bases). CDR1 and CDR2 from the germline V gene are DFQATT and SNEGSKA (reference sequence). V shed 6 bases and J shed 3 bases, with 8 bases lying between them. The CDR3 is made up of 11 amino acids. The DNA of the CDR3 is TGCAGTGCCCACAGGGACTATGGCTACACCTTC. Protein product: CSAHRDYGYTF.

This sequence joins TRBV5-4 and TRBJ2-3, with D unresolved. V lost 1 base to trimming and J lost 0 bases, with 12 bases between them. This CDR3 spans 16 amino acids. Germline loops: CDR1 SGHNT, CDR2 YYREEE (reference sequence). The CDR3 spells CASSLTHRSSTDTQYF. CDR3 bases: TGTGCCAGCAGCTTGACCCATCGCTCCAGCACAGATACGCAGTATTTT.

V usage is TRBV9 and J usage is TRBJ1-2; D remains ambiguous. V lost 5 bases and J lost 6, with 8 bases in between. This CDR3 comprises 11 residues. Germline V gene lookup returns CDR1 SGDLS and CDR2 YYNGEE. The CDR3 loop is CASRSADGYTF. DNA for the CDR3: TGTGCCAGCAGGTCCGCGGATGGCTACACCTTC.

This clone was observed a handful of times. The rearrangement links TRBV6-5 to TRBJ1-5, with D possibly TRBD1 on 5 matching bases. The V end lost 0 bases, the J end lost 6 bases, and 9 bases lay between the germline ends. Germline V gene data show CDR1 as MNHEY and CDR2 as SVGAGI. The CDR3 covers 14 residues. The CDR3 protein is CASSYSGASQPQHF. CDR3 in DNA: TGTGCCAGCAGTTACTCAGGGGCCTCTCAGCCCCAGCATTTT.

The rearrangement uses TRBV10-3 and TRBJ2-3, with a weak D call TRBD2 (7 bases). Germline V lookup: CDR1 ENHRY, CDR2 SYGVKD. There are 14 residues in the CDR3. The V gene lost 7 bases and the J gene lost 5 bases, with 16 bases spanning the gap. The DNA of the CDR3 is TGTGCCATCATGGACGGGGGGCCGGGAGATACGCAGTATTTT. The encoded protein is CAIMDGGPGDTQYF.

The rearrangement links TRBV5-8 to TRBJ1-3; D may be TRBD1 (5 bases). Trimming shortened V by 6 bases and J by 0 bases, and 13 bases separated the two germline ends. Germline V gene data show CDR1 as SGHTS and CDR2 as YDEGEE. This CDR3 region has 15 residues. The CDR3 DNA follows: TGTGCCAGCATCCGACAGTGGCTCTCTGGAAACACCATATATTTT. Protein: CASIRQWLSGNTIYF.

The chain carries TRBV11-2 and TRBJ1-1; D unresolved. The CDR3 covers 14 residues. V lost 1 base and J 5 bases, leaving 11 bases between the germline ends. Germline CDR1 and CDR2: SGHAT and FQNNGV. The CDR3 here is CASSLGGVRTEAFF. CDR3 nucleotide sequence: TGTGCCAGCAGCTTAGGGGGTGTAAGGACTGAAGCTTTCTTT.

The chain links TRBV18 to TRBJ1-5; D is unclear. V shed 3 bases and J shed 1 base, with 13 bases lying between them. CDR1 is KGHSH, CDR2 LQKENI, per germline. The CDR3 totals 16 residues. This CDR3 reads CASSPDGVVSNQPQHF. The DNA for the CDR3 is TGTGCCAGCTCACCCGACGGGGTAGTGAGCAATCAGCCCCAGCATTTT.

The rearrangement links TRBV4-1 to TRBJ2-1, with 8 bases matching TRBD1. The CDR3 contains 20 residues. CDR1 is MGHRA and CDR2 is YSYEKL in the germline V gene. V was clipped by 1 base and J by 5 bases; unmatched bases: 19. Here the CDR3 reads CASSQGDRFAPTVLNNEQFF. CDR3 DNA: TGCGCCAGCAGCCAAGGGGACAGGTTCGCTCCAACGGTCTTAAACAATGAGCAGTTCTTC.

The chain joins TRBV15 to TRBJ1-2; D might be TRBD1 (6 bases). In germline, CDR1 is LNHNV, CDR2 YYDKDF (reference sequence). This CDR3 has 16 amino acids. Trimming took 1 base from V and 4 from J, leaving 16 bases between them. CDR3 sequence reads: CATSRGGTGTLYGYTF. The CDR3 coding sequence is TGTGCCACCAGCAGAGGCGGGACGGGGACACTCTATGGCTACACCTTC.

The chain recombines TRBV30 with TRBJ1-2, with D possibly TRBD1 on 5 matching bases. V gave up 2 bases and J gave up 4 bases, with 17 bases separating them. CDR3 length equals 15 residues. Germline V gene sequence: CDR1 GTSNPN, CDR2 SVGIG (reference sequence). The CDR3 bases are TGTGCCTGGAGTTCTAAAGGGGCAGGCGTCTATGGCTACACCTTC. This codes for CAWSSKGAGVYGYTF.

The V and J genes are TRBV10-3 and TRBJ1-2; D not resolved. The germline V gene encodes CDR1 ENHRY and CDR2 SYGVKD. Trimming left V 7 bases short and J 3 bases short, with 12 bases between. The CDR3 has 13 residues. CDR3 region: CAITLGADYGYTF. The DNA of the CDR3 is TGTGCCATCACCCTGGGAGCAGACTATGGCTACACCTTC.